Detailed here is one T cell receptor (beta chain). Its antigen is not known. The sample is drawn from a study of cytomegalovirus exposure and HLA in healthy donors. Notes on the study in general: For most TCR beta V segments, an earlier analysis put the productive rate at about 87% or about 30% of the time. In a later analysis, TCR beta V- and J-gene trimming was associated with a missense DCLRE1C variant.

CDR3 length: 15 residues. The V and J ends lost 7 bases and 2 bases, in that order; junction bases with no gene match: 7. From germline, CDR1 is ENHRY and CDR2 SYGVKD. The PCR used 60 Vbeta and 13 Jbeta primers. TCRdb's table, derived via immunoSEQ multiplex PCR, lists solely in-frame clones and lacks some. This sample has fewer than 45,000 clones, with 76% found just once. Sequenced sample: PBMCs. This clonotype was sampled from a young woman in good health and CMV-seropositive. The J gene is TRBJ1-2, the V gene TRBV10-3; TRBD1 matches 10 bases. This CDR3 reads CAITLDRGPNYGYTF. The CDR3 DNA sequence: TGTGCCATCACTCTCGACAGGGGGCCGAACTATGGCTACACCTTC.